This T cell receptor (beta chain) was observed in a study of blood T cell repertoires in COVID-19. Turning to the study itself: Samples taken during acute and convalescent COVID-19 were collected in the United States, Italy and Spain.

From germline, CDR1 is SGHNT and CDR2 YYREEE (reference sequence). The ends lost 4 bases at V and 1 base at J; junction bases unmatched: 5. The CDR3 is 17 amino acids. Per the original methods: By means of reference gene primer amplification, nucleated cell counts were estimated. Generated by immunoSEQ multiplex PCR, the TCRdb table keeps only in-frame clones and is missing some. The V and J calls and clone size come from that table; D and trimming were worked out from the DNA. The data show 390,000 or so clones, with about nine tenths seen just once and more than 1.4% held by the top ten. The source is a woman aged 30 to 39 with active or convalescent COVID-19. The source material was peripheral blood. This sequence joins TRBV5-4 and TRBJ2-5, with TRBD2 matching over 15 bases. CDR3 bases: TGTGCCAGCAGCCCGGGACTAGCGGGGGGCTTCCAAGAGACCCAGTACTTC. Its translation is CASSPGLAGGFQETQYF.